The clone carrying this T cell receptor beta chain was seen at least ten times. Patients aged 18 to 65 with hyperthyroidism were newly diagnosed, with duration under 2 months. Clinical symptoms, serum thyroxine, TRAb, thyroid ultrasound and orbital computed tomography established diagnosis. Sampled blood dates from first hyperthyroidism diagnosis, and it precedes any ophthalmopathy symptoms. V gave up 3 bases and J gave up 6 bases, with 5 bases separating them. CDR1 is DFQATT and CDR2 is SNEGSKA in the germline V gene (reference sequence). CDR3 length: 10 amino acids. This entry is derived from a study of T cells in Graves' hyperthyroidism and ophthalmopathy. TCR beta CDR3 sequences were amplified from RNA transcripts. First-round RT-PCR with HTBI primers amplified the TCR CDR3 region. One entry per CDR3 protein results from TCRdb running MiXCR on the multiplex PCR reads. Of under 350,000 distinct CDR3 sequences listed, less than 30% are singletons.

The chain is built from TRBV20-1 and TRBJ1-2; D gene uncertain. The specimen sequenced was blood. The sequence was obtained from a man aged 40-50 years with Graves' hyperthyroidism that later progressed to Graves' ophthalmopathy. The CDR3 coding sequence is TGCAGTGCTAGGGGTGATGGCTACACCTTC. It specifies CSARGDGYTF.